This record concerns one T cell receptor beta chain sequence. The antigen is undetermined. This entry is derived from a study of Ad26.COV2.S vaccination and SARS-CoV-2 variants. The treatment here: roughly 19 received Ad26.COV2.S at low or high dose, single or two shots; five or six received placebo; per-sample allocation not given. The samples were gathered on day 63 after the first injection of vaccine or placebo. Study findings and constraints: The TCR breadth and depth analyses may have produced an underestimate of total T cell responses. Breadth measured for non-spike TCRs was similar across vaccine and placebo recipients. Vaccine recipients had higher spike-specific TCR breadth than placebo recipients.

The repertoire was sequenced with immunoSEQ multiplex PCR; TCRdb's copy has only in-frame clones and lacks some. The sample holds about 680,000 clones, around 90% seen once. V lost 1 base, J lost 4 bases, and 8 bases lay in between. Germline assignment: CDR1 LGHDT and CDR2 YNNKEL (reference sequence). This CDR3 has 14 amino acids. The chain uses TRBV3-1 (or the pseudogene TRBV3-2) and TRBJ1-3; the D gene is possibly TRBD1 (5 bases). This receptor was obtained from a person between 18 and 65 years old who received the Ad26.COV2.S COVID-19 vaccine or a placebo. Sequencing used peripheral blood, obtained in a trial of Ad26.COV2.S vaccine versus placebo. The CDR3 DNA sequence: TGTGCCAGCAGCCAAGCAGGGTACGGAAACACCATATATTTT. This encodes CASSQAGYGNTIYF.